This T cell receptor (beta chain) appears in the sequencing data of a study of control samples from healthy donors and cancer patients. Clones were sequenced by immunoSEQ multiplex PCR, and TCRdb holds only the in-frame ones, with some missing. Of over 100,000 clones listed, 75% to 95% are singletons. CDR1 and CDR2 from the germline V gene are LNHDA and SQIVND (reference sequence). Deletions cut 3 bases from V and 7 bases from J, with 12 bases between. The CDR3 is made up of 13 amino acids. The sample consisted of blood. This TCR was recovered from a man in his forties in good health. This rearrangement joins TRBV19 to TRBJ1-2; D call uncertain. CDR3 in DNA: TGTGCCAGTAGTATGGCCTTAAGCGGTGGCTACACCTTC. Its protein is CASSMALSGGYTF.